What follows is one T cell receptor beta chain and its context. Its specificity is not known. The sample is drawn from a study of shared clonotypes between healthy human individuals. An even split of each subset's genomic DNA across several immunoSEQ plates was performed. Libraries were prepared by immunoSEQ multiplex PCR; TCRdb keeps only in-frame clonotypes and omits some of them. This table has under 850,000 clones, more than 85% appearing once. General observations from the study: Generally, naive subsets came out with larger estimated richness than memory subsets.

Trimming cost V 1 base and J 5 bases, with 7 bases left between them. Germline V CDR1 and CDR2: LGHNA, YNFKEQ. This CDR3 contains 13 residues. It was CD45RO-negative cells, positively selected for CCR7, that made up naive CD8 cells, with terminally differentiated effector memory CD45RA+ cells excluded. Donors included only healthy HIV-negative adults lacking recent acute infections or vaccinations. V and J are TRBV4-2 and TRBJ2-3; D not resolved. The sample was naive CD8+ T cells sorted from blood. This receptor was obtained from a man aged 25 to 45 in good health. Here the CDR3 DNA reads TGTGCCAGCAGCCAAGTGAGAGGAGATACGCAGTATTTT. Translation: CASSQVRGDTQYF.